These 7 T cell receptor beta chains were all obtained from the same sample, sequenced in a study of blood T cell repertoires in COVID-19. The method was immunoSEQ multiplex PCR; TCRdb's version includes in-frame clones alone and lacks a portion of them. Of approximately 220,000 clones listed, about four fifths were seen once; the top ten hold about 4.8%. The sample consisted of PBMCs or T cells enriched from blood (not recorded which). The receptors derive from a woman in her forties or fifties who had been exposed to COVID-19.

V usage is TRBV19 and J usage is TRBJ1-3; TRBD1 matches 9 bases. Germline V gene lookup returns CDR1 LNHDA and CDR2 SQIVND (reference sequence). The CDR3 is 15 amino acids. The V and J ends lost 8 bases and 5 bases, in that order; junction bases with no gene match: 10. CDR3 in DNA: TGTGCCAGTTTGTCCCCAGGACAGGGGCGAAACACCATATATTTT. Encoded protein: CASLSPGQGRNTIYF. Based on the CDR3 plus reference TRBV19 and TRBJ1-3, the full variable domain is DGGITQSPKYLFRKEGQNVTLSCEQNLNHDAMYWYRQDPGQGLRLIYYSQIVNDFQKGDIAEGYSVSREKKESFPLTVTSAQKNPTAFYLCASLSPGQGRNTIYFGEGSWLTVV.

This rearrangement joins TRBV5-1 to TRBJ2-5, with D unclear. V gave up 1 base and J gave up 5 bases, with 6 bases separating them. Germline V gives CDR1 SGHRS, CDR2 YFSETQ. CDR3 size: 12 residues. Written as DNA, the CDR3 is TGCGCCAGCAGCTTGTCCTTCGAGACCCAGTACTTC. Translation gives CASSLSFETQYF.

As concerns this clone: The same CDR3 arises from other DNA sequences in this sample as well. The chain combines TRBV12-3 or TRBV12-4 with TRBJ1-1; 7 positions match TRBD1. This CDR3 is built from 13 residues. The J segment lost 5 bases and the V segment lost 6 bases, leaving 6 bases of the junction unmatched. The CDR3 bases are TGTGCCAGCAGGAGACAGGGACGGACTGAAGCTTTCTTT. Residues: CASRRQGRTEAFF.

CDR3 in amino acids: CASSESGKTGVQPQHF. CDR3 coding DNA: TGTGCCAGCAGTGAATCTGGGAAGACAGGGGTCCAGCCCCAGCATTTT. The chain carries TRBV6-1 and TRBJ1-5; 8 nucleotides agree with TRBD1. V was clipped by 2 bases and J by 7 bases; unmatched bases: 10. The germline gives CDR1 MNHNS, CDR2 SASEGT. The CDR3 runs 16 residues.

The V and J genes are TRBV4-3 and TRBJ2-1; D uncertain. Germline loops: CDR1 LGHNA, CDR2 YSLEER. This CDR3 region has 13 residues. The V and J ends lost 4 bases and 8 bases respectively, with 12 bases between them. The CDR3 sequence: CASSPPNSDEQFF. The CDR3 nucleotides read TGCGCCAGCAGCCCCCCCAACTCGGATGAGCAGTTCTTC.

V gene TRBV7-2 combines with J gene TRBJ2-2; 12 bases match TRBD2. CDR1 is SGHTA, CDR2 FQGNSA, per germline. The CDR3 is made up of 15 amino acids. V shed 5 bases, J shed 3 bases, and the junction held 1 base outside the gene matches. The CDR3 coding sequence is TGTGCCAGCAGCGGACTAGCGGGGTACACCGGGGAGCTGTTTTTT. This encodes CASSGLAGYTGELFF.

This clone was observed a single time. The rearrangement uses TRBV14 and TRBJ2-2, with D maybe TRBD2 (6 bases). The germline CDR1 and CDR2 sequences are SGHDN and FVKESK. The V end lost 0 bases, the J end lost 2 bases, and 13 bases lay between the germline ends. CDR3 length equals 17 residues. Here the CDR3 DNA reads TGTGCCAGCAGCCAAGATGGGAGGACACTTAACACCGGGGAGCTGTTTTTT. It yields the protein CASSQDGRTLNTGELFF.